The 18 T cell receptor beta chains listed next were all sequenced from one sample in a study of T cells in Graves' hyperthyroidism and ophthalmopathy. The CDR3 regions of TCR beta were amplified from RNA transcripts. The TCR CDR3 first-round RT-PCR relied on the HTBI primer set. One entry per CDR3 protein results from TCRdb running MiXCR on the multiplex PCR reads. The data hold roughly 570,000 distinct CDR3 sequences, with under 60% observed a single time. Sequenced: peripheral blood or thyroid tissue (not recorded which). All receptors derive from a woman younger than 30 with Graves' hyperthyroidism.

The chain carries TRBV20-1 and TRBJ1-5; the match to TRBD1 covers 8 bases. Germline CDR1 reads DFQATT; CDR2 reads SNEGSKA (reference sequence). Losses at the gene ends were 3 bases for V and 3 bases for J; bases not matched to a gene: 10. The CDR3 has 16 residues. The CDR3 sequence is CSASLAEQGANQPQHF. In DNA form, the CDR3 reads TGCAGTGCTAGCTTGGCGGAGCAGGGGGCCAATCAGCCCCAGCATTTT.

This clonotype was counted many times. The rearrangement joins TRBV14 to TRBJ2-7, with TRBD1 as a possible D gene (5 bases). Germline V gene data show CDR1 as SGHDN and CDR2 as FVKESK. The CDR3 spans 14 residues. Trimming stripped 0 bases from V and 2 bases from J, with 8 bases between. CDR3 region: CASSQDGAAYEQYF. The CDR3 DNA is TGTGCCAGCAGCCAAGATGGGGCAGCCTACGAGCAGTACTTC.

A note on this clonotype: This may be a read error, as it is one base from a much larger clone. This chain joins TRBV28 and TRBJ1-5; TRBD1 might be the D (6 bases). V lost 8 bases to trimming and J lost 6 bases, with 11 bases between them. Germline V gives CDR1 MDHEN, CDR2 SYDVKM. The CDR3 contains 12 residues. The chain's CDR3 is CASEQGGQPQHF. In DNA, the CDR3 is TGTGCCAGCGAACAGGGTGGTCAGCCCCAGCATTTT.

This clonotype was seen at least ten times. The CDR3 DNA reads TGTGCCAGCAGCTGGAGCGGGAGCAACTACGAGCAGTACTTC. Translating gives CASSWSGSNYEQYF. The gene calls are TRBV11-3 and TRBJ2-7, with TRBD2 matching over 8 bases. Germline assignment: CDR1 SGHNT and CDR2 YENEEA. Trimming took 4 bases from V and 3 from J; bases not matched to a gene: 5. This CDR3 spans 14 amino acids.

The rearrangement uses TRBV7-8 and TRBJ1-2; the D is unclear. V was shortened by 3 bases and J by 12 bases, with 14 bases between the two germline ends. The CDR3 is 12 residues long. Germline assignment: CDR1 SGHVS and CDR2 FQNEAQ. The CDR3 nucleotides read TGTGCCAGCAGCTTGGCGAGCTCTGGAAACACCTTC. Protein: CASSLASSGNTF.

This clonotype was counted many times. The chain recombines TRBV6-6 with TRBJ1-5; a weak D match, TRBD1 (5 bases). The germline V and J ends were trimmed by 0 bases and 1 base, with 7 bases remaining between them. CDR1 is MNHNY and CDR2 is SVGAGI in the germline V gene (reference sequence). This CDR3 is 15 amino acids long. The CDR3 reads CASSYSRDSNQPQHF. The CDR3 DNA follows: TGTGCCAGCAGTTACTCTAGGGACAGCAATCAGCCCCAGCATTTT.

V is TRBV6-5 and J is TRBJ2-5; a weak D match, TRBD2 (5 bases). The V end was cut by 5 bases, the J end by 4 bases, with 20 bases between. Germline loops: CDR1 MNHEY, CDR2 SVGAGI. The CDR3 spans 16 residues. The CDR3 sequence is CASSESTGEFRETQYF. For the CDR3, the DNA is TGTGCCAGCAGTGAAAGCACCGGGGAATTCCGAGAGACCCAGTACTTC.

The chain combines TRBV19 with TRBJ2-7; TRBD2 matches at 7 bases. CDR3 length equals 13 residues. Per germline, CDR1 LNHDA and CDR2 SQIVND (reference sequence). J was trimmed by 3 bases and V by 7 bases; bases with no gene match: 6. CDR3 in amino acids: CASTKAGVYEQYF. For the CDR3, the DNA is TGTGCCAGTACCAAGGCGGGAGTCTACGAGCAGTACTTC.

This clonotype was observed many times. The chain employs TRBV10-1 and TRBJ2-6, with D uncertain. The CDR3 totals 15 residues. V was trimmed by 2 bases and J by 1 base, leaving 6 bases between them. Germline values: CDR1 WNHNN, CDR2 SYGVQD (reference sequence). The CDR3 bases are TGCGCCAGCAGTGAGGGTGGGTCTGGGGCCAACGTCCTGACTTTC. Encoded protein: CASSEGGSGANVLTF.

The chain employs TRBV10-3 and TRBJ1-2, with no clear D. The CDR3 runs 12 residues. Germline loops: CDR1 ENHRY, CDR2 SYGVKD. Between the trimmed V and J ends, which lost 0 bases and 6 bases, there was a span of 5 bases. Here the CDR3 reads CAISESKDGYTF. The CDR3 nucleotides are TGTGCCATCAGTGAGTCGAAAGATGGCTACACCTTC.

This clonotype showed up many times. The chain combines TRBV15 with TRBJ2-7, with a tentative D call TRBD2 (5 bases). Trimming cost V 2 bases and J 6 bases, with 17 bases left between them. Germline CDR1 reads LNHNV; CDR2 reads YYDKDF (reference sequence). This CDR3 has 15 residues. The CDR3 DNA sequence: TGTGCCACCAGCAGAACCGACCACAGCGGCGGCGAGCAGTACTTC. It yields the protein CATSRTDHSGGEQYF. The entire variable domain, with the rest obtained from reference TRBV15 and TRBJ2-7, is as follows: DAMVIQNPRYQVTQFGKPVTLSCSQTLNHNVMYWYQQKSSQAPKLLFHYYDKDFNNEADTPDNFQSRRPNTSFCFLDIRSPGLGDTAMYLCATSRTDHSGGEQYFGPGTRLTVT.

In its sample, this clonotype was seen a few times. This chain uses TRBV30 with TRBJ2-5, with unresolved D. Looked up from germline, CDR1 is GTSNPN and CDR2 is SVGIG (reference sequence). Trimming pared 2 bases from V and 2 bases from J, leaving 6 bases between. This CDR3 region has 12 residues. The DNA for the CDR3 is TGTGCCTGGAGTCCAGCACAAGAGACCCAGTACTTC. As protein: CAWSPAQETQYF.

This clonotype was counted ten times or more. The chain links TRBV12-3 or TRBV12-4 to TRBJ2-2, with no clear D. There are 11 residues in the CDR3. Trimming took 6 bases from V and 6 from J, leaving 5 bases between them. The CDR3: CASRTSGELFF. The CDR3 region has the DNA TGTGCCAGCAGGACCTCCGGGGAGCTGTTTTTT.

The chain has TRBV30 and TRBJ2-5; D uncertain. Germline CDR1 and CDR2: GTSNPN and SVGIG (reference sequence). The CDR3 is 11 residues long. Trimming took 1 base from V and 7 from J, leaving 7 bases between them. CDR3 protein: CAWSASGTQYF. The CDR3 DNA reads TGTGCCTGGAGTGCTTCGGGGACCCAGTACTTC.

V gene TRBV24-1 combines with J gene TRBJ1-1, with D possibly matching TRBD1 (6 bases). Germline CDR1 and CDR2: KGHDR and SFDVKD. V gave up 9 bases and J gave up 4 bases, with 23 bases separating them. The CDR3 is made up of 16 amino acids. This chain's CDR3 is CATSGGREVEFTEAFF. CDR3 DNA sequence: TGTGCCACCTCGGGGGGGCGAGAGGTCGAATTCACTGAAGCTTTCTTT.

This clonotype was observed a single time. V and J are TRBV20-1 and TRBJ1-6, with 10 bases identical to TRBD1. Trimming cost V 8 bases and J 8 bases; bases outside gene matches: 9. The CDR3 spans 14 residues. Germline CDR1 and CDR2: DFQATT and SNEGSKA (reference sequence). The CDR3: CSPGTGAMHSPLHF. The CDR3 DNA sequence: TGCAGTCCTGGGACAGGGGCTATGCATTCACCCCTCCACTTT.

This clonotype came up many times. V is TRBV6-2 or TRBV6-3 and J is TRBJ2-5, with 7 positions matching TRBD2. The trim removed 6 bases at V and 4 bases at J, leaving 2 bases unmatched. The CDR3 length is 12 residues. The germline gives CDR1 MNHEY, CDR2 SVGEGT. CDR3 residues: CASRREGETQYF. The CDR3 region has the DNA TGTGCCAGCAGGAGGGAGGGAGAGACCCAGTACTTC.

CDR3 loop: CSVSGLAGQGHEQYF. The CDR3 nucleotides are TGCAGCGTGAGTGGGCTAGCGGGACAGGGCCACGAGCAGTACTTC. This chain links TRBV29-1 with TRBJ2-7, with D possibly being TRBD1 or TRBD2 (9 bases each). V was shortened by 6 bases and J by 5 bases, with 23 bases between the two germline ends. The CDR3 totals 15 residues. Looked up from germline, CDR1 is SQVTM and CDR2 is ANQGSEA.